This TCR beta chain is drawn from a study of blood T cell repertoires in COVID-19. Study information: T cells, B-cell-depleted T cells, or PBMCs supplied cDNA or gDNA.

Clones were sequenced by immunoSEQ multiplex PCR, and TCRdb holds only the in-frame ones, with some missing. This table has tens of thousands of clones, 70% to 85% appearing once. From germline, CDR1 is SGDLS and CDR2 YYNGEE. V dropped 6 bases and J dropped 2 bases, with 14 bases sitting between them. The CDR3 is 14 amino acids. The rearrangement links TRBV9 to TRBJ2-5; possibly TRBD1 for D (5 bases). The sequencing input was peripheral blood. The receptor was derived from a man at least 80 years old with active COVID-19. The CDR3 here is CASTRGQAQETQYF. DNA for the CDR3: TGTGCCAGCACCCGAGGACAAGCACAAGAGACCCAGTACTTC. The complete variable domain, with remaining parts taken from reference TRBV9 and TRBJ2-5, reads DSGVTQTPKHLITATGQRVTLRCSPRSGDLSVYWYQQSLDQGLQFLIQYYNGEERAKGNILERFSAQQFPDLHSELNLSSLELGDSALYFCASTRGQAQETQYFGPGTRLLVL.